The clone carrying this TCR beta chain was recorded once. This entry comes from a study of blood T cell repertoires in COVID-19. Study-level background: Researchers got acute and convalescent COVID-19 samples from the United States, Italy and Spain.

Profiled with immunoSEQ multiplex PCR; TCRdb holds only in-frame clones, not every one. The sample shows about 210,000 clones, over 70% of them seen only once. The junction had 5 bases not matched to a gene; V was cut back by 0 bases and J by 8 bases. Germline CDR1 ENHRY, CDR2 SYGVKD. The CDR3 covers 15 residues. The rearrangement uses TRBV10-3 and TRBJ1-4; 8 nucleotides line up with TRBD1. The specimen was peripheral blood. The clonotype was recovered from a woman in her fifties or sixties with acute or convalescent COVID-19. The CDR3 sequence: CAISESRGLVEKLFF. The DNA for the CDR3 is TGTGCCATCAGTGAGTCCAGGGGGCTGGTGGAAAAACTGTTTTTT.